These 31 T cell receptor beta chains were sequenced from one sample in a study of T cells in Graves' hyperthyroidism and ophthalmopathy. Researchers amplified the TCR beta CDR3 regions from RNA transcripts. A first-round RT-PCR of the TCR CDR3 used the HTBI primer set. Each CDR3 protein gets one entry after TCRdb re-called the multiplex PCR reads with MiXCR. The sample has some 720,000 distinct CDR3 sequences; about 15% are singletons. Input material: blood. Receptor source: a man in his late teens or twenties with Graves' hyperthyroidism.

The chain combines TRBV5-4 with TRBJ2-1; D not resolved. Trimming removed 4 bases at V and 6 bases at J, with 14 bases between. In germline, CDR1 is SGHNT, CDR2 YYREEE (reference sequence). The CDR3 contains 14 residues. In DNA, the CDR3 is TGTGCCAGCAGCCCCGGACCAGACGTCAATGAGCAGTTCTTC. It is translated as CASSPGPDVNEQFF.

This clonotype was found many times. The chain links TRBV7-9 to TRBJ1-4; a possible D gene is TRBD1 (5 bases). Germline V gene data show CDR1 as SEHNR and CDR2 as FQNEAQ (reference sequence). This CDR3 has 13 residues. V lost 5 bases, J lost 8 bases, and 12 bases lay in between. The CDR3 coding sequence is TGTGCCAGCAGCCACCGGGACGCCGAAAAACTGTTTTTT. Its translation is CASSHRDAEKLFF. The whole variable domain, remainder taken from reference TRBV7-9 and TRBJ1-4, is DTGVSQNPRHKITKRGQNVTFRCDPISEHNRLYWYRQTLGQGPEFLTYFQNEAQLEKSRLLSDRFSAERPKGSFSTLEIQRTEQGDSAMYLCASSHRDAEKLFFGSGTQLSVL.

This clonotype has just one count. V usage is TRBV20-1 and J usage is TRBJ2-1, with 7 nucleotides matching TRBD2. The germline gives CDR1 DFQATT, CDR2 SNEGSKA (reference sequence). The CDR3 is 14 residues long. The V and J ends lost 3 bases and 3 bases, in that order; junction bases with no gene match: 5. The CDR3 here is CSARASGIYNEQFF. CDR3 bases: TGCAGTGCTAGGGCCAGCGGGATCTACAATGAGCAGTTCTTC.

This clonotype turned up a few times. The V call is TRBV27, the J call TRBJ2-7; D ambiguous. The CDR3 contains 14 residues. Germline CDR1 and CDR2: MNHEY and SMNVEV (reference sequence). The V gene lost 2 bases and the J gene lost 4 bases, with 12 bases spanning the gap. CDR3 coding DNA: TGTGCCAGCAGTTTACAAAGAAGGGATTACGAGCAGTACTTC. Amino acids: CASSLQRRDYEQYF.

The gene calls are TRBV11-2 and TRBJ2-4; D is undetermined. The ends were cut back, 5 bases at V and 0 bases at J, with 8 bases in the middle. The germline V gene encodes CDR1 SGHAT and CDR2 FQNNGV. The CDR3 totals 14 residues. The CDR3 protein is CASSPEIAKNIQYF. DNA for the CDR3: TGTGCCAGCAGCCCAGAAATAGCCAAAAACATTCAGTACTTC.

This clonotype was recorded many times. The rearrangement links TRBV2 to TRBJ2-1; 9 bases are a match to TRBD2. CDR1 is SNHLY, CDR2 FYNNEI, per germline. This CDR3 is built from 16 residues. V lost 6 bases to trimming and J lost 3 bases; unmatched junction nucleotides: 9. The CDR3 nucleotides read TGTGCCAGCAGGCAAAGAGCGGGAGGCCTCTACAATGAGCAGTTCTTC. As protein: CASRQRAGGLYNEQFF.

This sequence joins TRBV10-3 and TRBJ2-3, with TRBD1 identical over 8 bases. Germline V CDR1 and CDR2: ENHRY, SYGVKD. This CDR3 has 14 residues. Trimming at V came to 4 bases and at J to 6 bases, leaving 6 bases not matched to a gene. CDR3 DNA: TGTGCCATCAGTGGAGGACAGGGCGGCGATACGCAGTATTTT. Its protein is CAISGGQGGDTQYF.

This clonotype was recorded many times. This chain links TRBV6-2 or TRBV6-3 with TRBJ2-3, with D uncertain. Germline V gives CDR1 MNHEY, CDR2 SVGEGT. CDR3 size: 13 residues. V dropped 4 bases and J dropped 5 bases, with 10 bases sitting between them. The CDR3: CASSLSLRDTQYF. In DNA, the CDR3 is TGTGCCAGCAGTTTGTCTTTGAGAGATACGCAGTATTTT.

This clonotype was seen only a few times. This chain connects TRBV12-3 or TRBV12-4 to TRBJ1-5; the match to TRBD1 covers 9 bases. Losses at the gene ends were 3 bases for V and 5 bases for J; bases not matched to a gene: 2. The CDR3 runs 14 residues. The CDR3 DNA reads as TGTGCCAGCAGTTTGGGGACAGGGTATCAGCCCCAGCATTTT. This sequence encodes CASSLGTGYQPQHF.

This sequence joins TRBV10-3 and TRBJ2-2; D is uncertain. V was shortened by 5 bases and J by 4 bases, with 11 bases between the two germline ends. Germline assignment: CDR1 ENHRY and CDR2 SYGVKD. The CDR3 is 14 amino acids. The CDR3 DNA reads as TGTGCCATCAGTCGGACGGAGAGCACCGGGGAGCTGTTTTTT. It codes for CAISRTESTGELFF.

This clonotype occurred many times. The J gene is TRBJ2-3, the V gene TRBV11-2, with D unresolved. Germline values: CDR1 SGHAT, CDR2 FQNNGV. The length of the CDR3 is 13 residues. V lost 7 bases to trimming and J lost 4 bases, with 12 bases between them. The CDR3 loop reads CASKGYVADTQYF. CDR3 DNA sequence: TGTGCCAGCAAAGGATACGTGGCAGATACGCAGTATTTT.

This clonotype was recorded a few times. The gene calls are TRBV10-3 and TRBJ2-1, with D unresolved. The V end was cut by 6 bases, the J end by 2 bases, with 5 bases between. There are 12 residues in the CDR3. The V gene's germline CDR1 is ENHRY and CDR2 SYGVKD. DNA for the CDR3: TGTGCCATCAGGGGAACCTACAATGAGCAGTTCTTC. It specifies CAIRGTYNEQFF.

The chain uses TRBV20-1 and TRBJ2-7; D may correspond to TRBD1 or TRBD2 (5 bases each). CDR1 and CDR2 from the germline V gene are DFQATT and SNEGSKA (reference sequence). The CDR3 length is 14 residues. V was pared by 4 bases and J by 0 bases, with 13 bases between. CDR3 in DNA: TGCAGTGCTAATGTCGGGGCTATCTCCTACGAGCAGTACTTC. Its protein product is CSANVGAISYEQYF.

This clonotype was picked up a small number of times. The DNA for the CDR3 is TGTGCCATCAGTGAACGGGCCGAGGGACCTGAAGCTTTCTTT. Protein sequence: CAISERAEGPEAFF. This chain joins TRBV10-3 and TRBJ1-1; a possible D gene is TRBD1 (5 bases). Trimming took off 3 bases at V and 6 bases at J, with 14 bases between the two ends. Germline CDR1 is ENHRY and CDR2 is SYGVKD. CDR3 size: 14 residues.

This clonotype was detected only a few times. The chain couples TRBV6-2 or TRBV6-3 to TRBJ2-1; possible D gene TRBD2, 6 bases. Trimming shortened V by 5 bases and J by 5 bases, and 16 bases separated the two germline ends. This CDR3 has 15 amino acids. Germline CDR1 is MNHEY and CDR2 is SVGEGT. CDR3 nucleotide sequence: TGTGCCAGCAGTCGCCGGGGGTACCTGAACAATGAGCAGTTCTTC. Its protein is CASSRRGYLNNEQFF.

This clonotype has a handful of counts. This chain joins TRBV5-6 and TRBJ2-7; no clear D gene. V dropped 4 bases and J dropped 2 bases, with 16 bases sitting between them. The CDR3 consists of 15 residues. Per germline, CDR1 SGHDT and CDR2 YYEEEE. Written as DNA, the CDR3 is TGTGCCAGCAGCAGATTAGGTTCCGAAACCTACGAGCAGTACTTC. Translation: CASSRLGSETYEQYF.

CDR3 in amino acids: CASSGTRTYEQYF. The CDR3 coding sequence is TGTGCCAGCAGCGGGACACGGACCTACGAGCAGTACTTC. The rearrangement links TRBV7-2 to TRBJ2-7; D possibly corresponds to TRBD1 (6 bases). Germline values: CDR1 SGHTA, CDR2 FQGNSA. The CDR3 is made up of 13 amino acids. The germline V and J ends were trimmed by 5 bases and 2 bases, with 10 bases remaining between them.

The chain couples TRBV10-3 to TRBJ2-2; possibly TRBD1 for D (6 bases). Trimming took off 2 bases at V and 7 bases at J, with 11 bases between the two ends. The CDR3 runs to 14 residues. Germline V gene lookup returns CDR1 ENHRY and CDR2 SYGVKD. The CDR3 region is CAISEEQGFGELFF. Written as DNA, the CDR3 is TGTGCCATCAGTGAGGAACAGGGTTTCGGGGAGCTGTTTTTT.

The rearrangement joins TRBV5-1 to TRBJ2-1; TRBD2 agrees at 13 bases. CDR3 size: 19 residues. CDR1 and CDR2 (germline): SGHRS, YFSETQ. The J segment lost 8 bases and the V segment lost 0 bases, leaving 14 bases of the junction unmatched. CDR3: CASSLGWPQTSGRMDEQFF. CDR3 DNA: TGCGCCAGCAGCTTGGGGTGGCCGCAGACTAGCGGGAGGATGGATGAGCAGTTCTTC.

This clonotype showed up many times. The gene calls are TRBV9 and TRBJ1-1; TRBD1 matches at 8 bases. V trimming: 3 bases; J trimming: 2 bases; junction bases outside the gene matches: 6. CDR3 size: 15 residues. Germline V gene lookup returns CDR1 SGDLS and CDR2 YYNGEE. The CDR3 DNA is TGTGCCAGCAGCGACGGACAGGGCGGAAACACTGAAGCTTTCTTT. Its protein product is CASSDGQGGNTEAFF.

This clonotype was counted many times. This chain links TRBV2 with TRBJ2-1; 13 nucleotides agree with TRBD2. CDR1 SNHLY and CDR2 FYNNEI come from the germline V gene. The J segment lost 7 bases and the V segment lost 6 bases, leaving 6 bases of the junction unmatched. The length of the CDR3 is 15 residues. The CDR3 DNA follows: TGTGCCAGCAGCGGTACTAGCGGGAGGGTTAATGAGCAGTTCTTC. Residues: CASSGTSGRVNEQFF.

V and J are TRBV15 and TRBJ1-1; no reliable D call. Germline CDR1 and CDR2: LNHNV and YYDKDF (reference sequence). The CDR3 has 14 residues. The germline V and J ends were trimmed by 5 bases and 5 bases, with 15 bases remaining between them. CDR3 sequence reads: CATSRKRSGTEAFF. The CDR3 DNA reads TGTGCCACCAGCCGGAAACGGAGTGGAACTGAAGCTTTCTTT.

The rearrangement uses TRBV2 and TRBJ1-4; D not resolved. Germline CDR1 reads SNHLY; CDR2 reads FYNNEI. V was shortened by 8 bases and J by 8 bases, with 15 bases between the two germline ends. This CDR3 is 13 amino acids long. CDR3 sequence (DNA): TGTGCCAGCTGTGTAGGGAGTGGGGAAAAACTGTTTTTT. Its protein is CASCVGSGEKLFF.

This clonotype was seen at least ten times. The rearrangement links TRBV20-1 to TRBJ2-5; a possible D gene is TRBD1 (6 bases). Germline assignment: CDR1 DFQATT and CDR2 SNEGSKA (reference sequence). Trimming cost V 6 bases and J 0 bases, with 17 bases left between them. The length of the CDR3 is 15 residues. In nucleotides, the CDR3 is TGCAGTGCCCCCCCCCTCGGACAGTACCAAGAGACCCAGTACTTC. This codes for CSAPPLGQYQETQYF.

This clonotype showed up just once. The chain employs TRBV7-9 and TRBJ2-7; D gene uncertain. The CDR3 consists of 15 residues. In germline, CDR1 is SEHNR, CDR2 FQNEAQ (reference sequence). V lost 5 bases, J lost 0 bases, and 14 bases lay in between. The CDR3 DNA sequence: TGTGCCAGCAGCCCGTTACGGCAGGCCTCCTACGAGCAGTACTTC. Translated: CASSPLRQASYEQYF. Supplemented by reference TRBV7-9 and TRBJ2-7, the full variable domain reads DTGVSQNPRHKITKRGQNVTFRCDPISEHNRLYWYRQTLGQGPEFLTYFQNEAQLEKSRLLSDRFSAERPKGSFSTLEIQRTEQGDSAMYLCASSPLRQASYEQYFGPGTRLTVT.

This clonotype occurred many times. The J gene is TRBJ2-3, the V gene TRBV6-1; 9 nucleotides agree with TRBD1. Germline V gene lookup returns CDR1 MNHNS and CDR2 SASEGT. V was clipped by 6 bases and J by 3 bases; unmatched bases: 4. This CDR3 comprises 14 residues. DNA for the CDR3: TGTGCCAGCAGATACGACAGGGGGACAGATACGCAGTATTTT. Translation: CASRYDRGTDTQYF.

The chain combines TRBV6-5 with TRBJ1-6; 8 bases are a match to TRBD1. Trimming removed 6 bases from V and 11 bases from J; junction bases left unmatched: 12. The CDR3 contains 15 residues. Germline V gene sequence: CDR1 MNHEY, CDR2 SVGAGI. The CDR3 loop is CASRSDRVSLPPLHF. Here the CDR3 DNA reads TGTGCCAGCAGATCGGACAGGGTATCCCTCCCACCCCTCCACTTT.

This clonotype has at least ten counts. This sequence joins TRBV30 and TRBJ1-5; a weak D match, TRBD1 (5 bases). Trimming pared 5 bases from V and 1 base from J, leaving 9 bases between. This CDR3 region has 13 residues. Germline V lookup: CDR1 GTSNPN, CDR2 SVGIG (reference sequence). The CDR3 is CAWGRGSNQPQHF. The CDR3 DNA is TGTGCCTGGGGGAGGGGAAGCAATCAGCCCCAGCATTTT.

The sample holds many counts of this clonotype. The genes are TRBV28 and TRBJ1-1; D unresolved. CDR1 and CDR2 (germline): MDHEN, SYDVKM. The CDR3 has 12 residues. V lost 2 bases and J 4 bases, leaving 5 bases between the germline ends. CDR3 coding DNA: TGTGCCAGCAGTTTAATTGCCACTGAAGCTTTCTTT. Translated, it gives CASSLIATEAFF.

This clonotype was counted at least ten times. Here the CDR3 reads CASSPHGQPFSYEQYF. The CDR3 DNA reads as TGTGCCAGCAGTCCCCACGGTCAGCCATTCTCCTACGAGCAGTACTTC. This chain links TRBV28 with TRBJ2-7; D is uncertain. The CDR3 is 16 amino acids. The ends were cut back, 5 bases at V and 0 bases at J, with 17 bases in the middle. Germline V gives CDR1 MDHEN, CDR2 SYDVKM.

Many counts were recorded for this clonotype. The CDR3 sequence: CASSPTESDTEAFF. The CDR3 nucleotides are TGTGCCAGCAGCCCTACGGAGTCCGACACTGAAGCTTTCTTT. The J gene is TRBJ1-1, the V gene TRBV12-3 or TRBV12-4, with D unclear. The CDR3 is 14 amino acids. V lost 6 bases, J lost 3 bases, and 14 bases lay in between.